This record looks at one TCR beta chain sequence and its context. The clone's antigen remains unknown. The sample holds no much larger clone one base away, and base qualities are not on file. The entry originates in a study of cytomegalovirus exposure and HLA in healthy donors (dated 2017 in TCRdb). About the investigation overall: An earlier analysis of 587 of the donors reported 250 to 300 Gb of sequence data and 117 million unique TCR beta sequences obtained from roughly 180 million T cells. Across 398 genotyped donors of the cohort, an average of 235,054 unique TCR beta nucleotide sequences per donor were sequenced, and approximately 19% of those sequences were non-productive. Donor age, sex, ethnicity and CMV serostatus were collected together with the repertoire data. Every discovery cohort repertoire had been produced on one sequencing platform. A handful of DR-DQ haplotypes were handled as single units for association and clustering because linkage in the cohort was strong. The study profiled the T cell repertoires of hundreds of subjects by immunosequencing and related them to cytomegalovirus serostatus. The genetic ancestry cluster associated with self-reported Caucasian donors included around 76% of the 350 to 500 genotyped donors. The study aimed to test whether signatures of past pathogen exposure could be identified by cataloging public T cell receptors. High-throughput TCR immunosequencing, statistical association of individual TCRs with disease status, and machine learning were combined to predict cytomegalovirus infection status. In the later analysis, no new phenotypic data were used to find candidate immune exposures; instead, reliance was placed on TCR beta sequences and their occurrence across donors. The number of donors typed differed by locus, with 629-630 for A, B, C, DRB1 and DQB1, roughly 520 for DQA1, about 610 for DPA1, and around 450 for DPB1. Along with the roughly 610-subject first cohort, a separate validation cohort of roughly 110 different subjects was used. In a later analysis, previously published TCR beta repertoires from 666 donors were re-analyzed and high-resolution HLA genotyping was added so that TCR occurrence patterns could be studied. About 300 gigabases of sequencing data and approximately 85 million unique TCR sequences were included in an early release covering 550 to 650 HLA-typed donors. To decide whether each TCR beta V gene segment behaved as functional or pseudogenic, an earlier analysis of 587 of the donors relied on high-throughput TCR beta sequencing. Genome-wide SNP genotypes for about 60% of the roughly 670 donors were used in a later genetic analysis, which treated that subset as a discovery cohort. Both class I and class II loci were covered by HLA typing, at four-digit resolution. The study at large found these results: Immune exposure information for the cohort was limited to CMV serostatus. A later analysis associated 16,951 TCR beta sequences with specific HLA alleles at a false discovery rate of 0.05. Most TCR sequences were seen in very few donors, while some public TCRs were found in many individuals. Correlated functional status among segregating V segments might reflect linkage disequilibrium, but an unknown experimental factor could not be ruled out. Three of the identified cytomegalovirus-associated TCR beta chains were confirmed in vitro to be specific for cytomegalovirus antigens. In a later analysis, HLA-associated TCR beta chains were found to be more clonally expanded and to have lower generation probabilities than equally common non-associated chains. Because the 87-base-pair reads could not distinguish some IMGT-functional V segments, including TRBV6-2 and TRBV6-3, those segments were excluded. The study listed 150 to 200 TCR beta chains as associated with cytomegalovirus. A further reported finding was that TCR beta sequences accurately predicted the HLA-A and HLA-B alleles for most subjects in the first cohort. This cohort had only TCR beta chains sequenced, and the lack of alpha or paired-chain data limited which features could be detected. Roughly uniform sequencing depth across donors was assumed in presence/absence analyses, although this assumption may not hold. In a later genetic analysis, fewer N-insertions in productive TCRs were reported among donors in an Asian-associated ancestry cluster than the roughly 700-donor mean. V-gene and J-gene trimming of TCR beta chains was associated with a missense DCLRE1C variant in a later genetic analysis, and the association was replicated in an independent cohort. A cluster of highly shared sequence variants was judged likely to be a technical artifact of the sequencing pipeline. The classifier was reported to diagnose cytomegalovirus status with high specificity and sensitivity in both the original and validation cohorts. Because counts were too low, 15 to 20 rarely observed V segments, including chromosome 9 orphons, were left out of the earlier analysis of 500 to 750 of the donors. According to a later analysis, TCR association rates differed among HLA loci, with DRB1 alleles showing the most associated TCRs and HLA-C alleles showing the fewest. An earlier analysis of 450 to 750 of the donors showed that most TCR beta V segments appeared in productive rearrangements either about 87% or about 30% of the time, which broadly matched IMGT annotations. Assigning TCR associations to individual alleles was difficult when HLA alleles, especially DR and DQ, strongly co-occurred. The authors suggested that the approach could potentially be extended to other disease states and immunological phenotypes. A later analysis found that most CMV-associated TCR beta chains appeared HLA-restricted, with HLA associations seemingly driven largely by CMV exposure. A later analysis reported that several top co-occurrence clusters appeared linked to parvovirus B19, influenza, CMV and Epstein-Barr virus. Because HLA typing was unavailable for some donors at each locus, only the typed subset was used in association tests.

CDR1 is given as SGHVS and CDR2 as FQNEAQ, both from the germline V gene. Trimming takes 2 bases from V and 8 bases from J, and the germline ends sit 18 bases apart. From the cysteine up to the phenylalanine, the CDR3 has a length of 15 residues. Of the read, only the CDR3 DNA is kept; its 45 bases are in frame from base 1. The library was generated by the immunoSEQ multiplex PCR assay. The multiplex PCR relied on a mix of 60 forward primers for TCR Vbeta segments and 13 reverse primers for TCR Jbeta segments. The CDR3 region of rearranged TCR beta genes was amplified from genomic DNA by a multiplex PCR assay. The amplified TCR beta libraries were sequenced on the Illumina HiSeq System as 87-base-pair reads. As for how the authors treated the data: In a later analysis, some 80 million unique TCR beta chains were counted across the roughly 670 repertoires, and around 10 million of these chains were shared by at least two donors. Raw reads were error-corrected and collapsed into unique sequences by a nearest-neighbor algorithm in which closely related sequences were merged to remove PCR and sequencing errors. V, D and J gene segments were assigned by aligning CDR3 sequences to IMGT reference sequences. For a sequence to be retained, at least a six-nucleotide match to both a V gene segment and a J gene segment was required. A rearrangement counted as productive if the CDR3 had no stop codons and remained in frame with V and J, and every other rearrangement counted as non-productive. Following IMGT convention, CDR3 was defined as the stretch from the second conserved V-encoded cysteine up to the conserved J-encoded phenylalanine. The earlier analysis of 587 of the donors excluded sequences that lacked an unambiguous match to a single V gene segment. In an earlier analysis of roughly 500 of the donors, V segments were called functional above 56.7% productive rearrangements and were called segregating when the between-donor standard deviation exceeded 5%. To diagnose cytomegalovirus status from the catalog of TCR beta chain sequences, a statistical classification framework was built. A later analysis assigned V and J genes by comparing TCR nucleotide sequences with IMGT/GENE-DB human TR gene sequences. In a later analysis, CDR3 sequences and most-parsimonious VDJ recombination scenarios were assigned using the TCRdist pipeline. In a later analysis, each TCR beta chain was defined by its CDR3 amino acid sequence together with its V-gene family, and reads lacking a unique V-gene family were excluded. In a later analysis, 450 to 600 highly shared, low-generation-probability nucleotide sequences were removed to address suspected cross-contamination and a sequencing artifact. A later analysis calculated a clonal expansion index for each public chain from normalized within-repertoire ranks of inferred template counts. A later analysis computed generation probabilities with a VDJ recombination model fitted to out-of-frame rearrangements, and checked the results against IGoR. In a later analysis, TCR-TCR, TCR-HLA and TCR-CMV co-occurrence was scored with hypergeometric tests, and a repertoire-size bias correction was applied to TCR pairs. To estimate false discovery rates, a later analysis permuted the HLA or CMV assignments 20 times. A later analysis grouped co-occurring TCRs with DBSCAN, adding TCRdist sequence similarity when clustering within HLA-allele-positive subsets. Repertoires with fewer than 30,000 or more than 120,000 public chains, plus five repertoires with anomalous nucleotide sharing, were excluded from co-occurrence clustering. Held by TCRdb, this immuneACCESS table contains in-frame sequences only and omits some clones. Under half of the omission traces to an unresolved V gene where checked; the cause of the rest is unknown. V and J calls and clone size are those listed in that table; D and trimming were worked out from the DNA. Recorded for this sample are around 150,000 clones; about 70% of them occurred a single time. The top ten constitute 3.9% of the sample.

The cohort was made up of 666 healthy bone marrow donors. All cohort members were sampled while nominally healthy, although unrecorded immune exposures were likely present. The donor tested CMV seronegative, placing the donor among the 352 seronegative members of the cohort. A peripheral blood sample was provided by each donor, and peripheral blood mononuclear cells were used for TCR beta sequencing. The Qiagen DNeasy Blood Extraction Kit was used to extract genomic DNA from the blood cell samples. The origin of this receptor is a man younger than 35 in good health and CMV-seronegative. Sequencing was done on a sample of PBMCs. The chain uses TRBV7-8 and TRBJ1-2; a weak D assignment points to TRBD1 (6 bases agree). The DNA sequence reads TGTGCCAGCAGCTTAAGTAGGGGGGGGCCGTCAGGCTACACCTTC. It encodes CASSLSRGGPSGYTF.